Presented here are 2 T cell receptor beta chains from one specimen sequenced in a study of Ad26.COV2.S vaccination and SARS-CoV-2 variants. The treatment here: 19 received Ad26.COV2.S at low or high dose, single or two shots; about 5 received placebo; per-sample allocation not given. Sample collection was performed on day 63 after the first vaccine or placebo injection. This table comes from immunoSEQ multiplex PCR, and its TCRdb copy is limited to in-frame clones, with some not included. In the table there are some 300,000 clones, around four fifths of which are singletons. The sample in question was peripheral blood, obtained in a trial of Ad26.COV2.S vaccine versus placebo. Source of these receptors: a person aged 18-65 years who received the Ad26.COV2.S COVID-19 vaccine or a placebo.

The chain recombines TRBV11-3 with TRBJ2-7; 7 bases map to TRBD2. The V segment lost 4 bases and the J segment 2 bases; nucleotides outside the gene matches: 11. The CDR3 spans 16 residues. CDR1 and CDR2 from the germline V gene are SGHNT and YENEEA. The CDR3 sequence is CASSSRSGGLPYEQYF. The DNA of the CDR3 is TGTGCCAGCAGCTCAAGGTCGGGGGGACTACCCTACGAGCAGTACTTC. Full variable domain (outside the CDR3, taken from reference TRBV11-3 and TRBJ2-7): EAGVVQSPRYKIIEKKQPVAFWCNPISGHNTLYWYLQNLGQGPELLIRYENEEAVDDSQLPKDRFSAERLKGVDSTLKIQPAELGDSAVYLCASSSRSGGLPYEQYFGPGTRLTVT.

The chain carries TRBV7-9 and TRBJ2-1; 8 bases align to TRBD1. J was trimmed by 5 bases and V by 1 base; bases with no gene match: 4. CDR1 is SEHNR and CDR2 is FQNEAQ in the germline V gene (reference sequence). The CDR3 is 15 residues long. In DNA form, the CDR3 reads TGTGCCAGCAGCTTAGGACAGGGGTATCACAATGAGCAGTTCTTC. Protein product: CASSLGQGYHNEQFF.